This TCR beta chain was sequenced during a study of blood T cell repertoires in COVID-19. Assay used: immunoSEQ multiplex PCR; TCRdb lists only in-frame clones, some missing. Of approximately 240,000 clones in the sample, more than 80% are singletons; the top ten hold more than 5.5%. Trimming took 0 bases from V and 4 from J, leaving 7 bases between them. The CDR3 length is 15 residues. In germline, CDR1 is LGHDT, CDR2 YNNKEL (reference sequence). The receptor was isolated from a human donor in a cohort sampled during active COVID-19. This chain joins TRBV3-1 (or the pseudogene TRBV3-2) and TRBJ1-6; no clear D gene. Material for sequencing was peripheral blood. The CDR3 DNA is TGTGCCAGCAGCCAAGATGTCCGGTATAATTCACCCCTCCACTTT. This gives the protein CASSQDVRYNSPLHF.